This passage covers 16 T cell receptor beta chains from one sample sequenced in a study of cytomegalovirus exposure and HLA in healthy donors. PCR used 60 Vbeta primers and 13 Jbeta primers. Generated by immunoSEQ multiplex PCR, the TCRdb table keeps only in-frame clones and is missing some. Its table lists some 180,000 clones. The material sequenced was PBMCs. These receptors all come from a man aged 25-45 years in good health and CMV-seronegative.

The CDR3 DNA sequence: TGTGCCAGCAGCGTAGCTCCCGGAGACCAAGAGACCCAGTACTTC. Protein product: CASSVAPGDQETQYF. This chain uses TRBV9 with TRBJ2-5; D gene uncertain. CDR3 size: 15 residues. Germline values: CDR1 SGDLS, CDR2 YYNGEE. Trimming cost V 0 bases and J 0 bases, with 9 bases left between them.

The chain recombines TRBV30 with TRBJ2-7; 14 bases line up with TRBD2. Germline V gene data show CDR1 as GTSNPN and CDR2 as SVGIG (reference sequence). The CDR3 has 18 amino acids. V trimming: 2 bases; J trimming: 0 bases; junction bases outside the gene matches: 9. CDR3 in amino acids: CAWSKGLAGADFSYEQYF. The CDR3 DNA reads TGTGCCTGGAGTAAGGGACTAGCGGGGGCGGATTTCTCCTACGAGCAGTACTTC.

The CDR3 DNA reads TGTGCCAGCAGTCTAGCGGGGGCTAACAATGAGCAGTTCTTC. Protein: CASSLAGANNEQFF. This sequence joins TRBV6-4 and TRBJ2-1, with 10 positions matching TRBD2. V was pared by 5 bases and J by 5 bases, with 3 bases of the junction left unmatched. Germline assignment: CDR1 MRHNA and CDR2 SNTAGT. The CDR3 totals 14 residues.

V gene TRBV19 combines with J gene TRBJ2-5; maybe TRBD2 (6 bases). V was clipped by 3 bases and J by 7 bases, with 12 bases between them. The CDR3 totals 13 residues. Per the germline V gene, CDR1 is LNHDA and CDR2 is SQIVND (reference sequence). CDR3 amino acids: CASSITGGGTQYF. The CDR3 nucleotides are TGTGCCAGTAGTATTACCGGGGGTGGGACCCAGTACTTC. The whole variable domain, remainder taken from reference TRBV19 and TRBJ2-5, is DGGITQSPKYLFRKEGQNVTLSCEQNLNHDAMYWYRQDPGQGLRLIYYSQIVNDFQKGDIAEGYSVSREKKESFPLTVTSAQKNPTAFYLCASSITGGGTQYFGPGTRLLVL.

The chain couples TRBV11-2 to TRBJ1-2; 7 bases map to TRBD1. V lost 0 bases to trimming and J lost 8 bases; unmatched junction nucleotides: 9. The CDR3 contains 15 residues. Per germline, CDR1 SGHAT and CDR2 FQNNGV. Here the CDR3 reads CASSLDRDRTLGYTF. CDR3 DNA: TGTGCCAGCAGCTTAGACCGGGACAGAACCTTGGGCTACACCTTC.

The chain is built from TRBV12-5 and TRBJ2-1, with 12 bases identical to TRBD2. Germline V gene data show CDR1 as LGHNT and CDR2 as FRNRAP. The V and J ends lost 5 bases and 7 bases, in that order; junction bases with no gene match: 9. CDR3 length: 16 residues. For the CDR3, the DNA is TGTGCTAGTGGTACCTACCTAGCGGGGGGGCGGAATGAGCAGTTCTTC. Translation gives CASGTYLAGGRNEQFF.

The gene calls are TRBV27 and TRBJ2-2; 7 bases line up with TRBD2. Losses at the gene ends were 6 bases for V and 0 bases for J; bases not matched to a gene: 7. CDR1 is MNHEY, CDR2 SMNVEV, per germline (reference sequence). This CDR3 contains 16 residues. The CDR3 sequence: CASSSTSPPNTGELFF. The CDR3 DNA sequence: TGTGCCAGCAGCTCGACTAGCCCCCCGAACACCGGGGAGCTGTTTTTT.

This chain joins TRBV19 and TRBJ2-6; 10 bases are shared with TRBD1. V was clipped by 8 bases and J by 0 bases; unmatched bases: 4. This CDR3 comprises 16 residues. Germline CDR1 is LNHDA and CDR2 is SQIVND (reference sequence). In DNA, the CDR3 is TGTGCCAGTCGACAGGGGGCGGACTCTGGGGCCAACGTCCTGACTTTC. Amino acids: CASRQGADSGANVLTF.

The rearrangement links TRBV5-1 to TRBJ2-3, with a tentative D call TRBD1 (5 bases). This CDR3 region has 16 residues. V was pared by 3 bases and J by 2 bases, with 16 bases between. CDR1 and CDR2 (germline): SGHRS, YFSETQ. This CDR3 is CASSWGLNAHTDTQYF. CDR3 DNA sequence: TGCGCCAGCAGCTGGGGCCTAAATGCCCACACAGATACGCAGTATTTT.

The gene calls are TRBV9 and TRBJ2-7; 7 bases fit TRBD2. Looked up from germline, CDR1 is SGDLS and CDR2 is YYNGEE. Trimming took 3 bases from V and 4 from J; bases not matched to a gene: 10. The CDR3 extends over 15 amino acids. For the CDR3, the DNA is TGTGCCAGCAGCGGCCCCGCGGGGGTAGGATACGAGCAGTACTTC. This gives the protein CASSGPAGVGYEQYF.

The rearrangement uses TRBV28 and TRBJ1-2, with 8 bases fitting TRBD1. Trimming at V came to 4 bases and at J to 7 bases, leaving 8 bases not matched to a gene. Germline loops: CDR1 MDHEN, CDR2 SYDVKM. The CDR3 spans 14 residues. The CDR3 DNA sequence: TGTGCCAGCAGTTCGCCAGGGGGCGCCGTTGGCTACACCTTC. Protein product: CASSSPGGAVGYTF.

V and J are TRBV15 and TRBJ1-1, with D tentatively TRBD1 (6 bases). The germline CDR1 and CDR2 sequences are LNHNV and YYDKDF (reference sequence). The V end was cut by 0 bases, the J end by 4 bases, with 12 bases between. The CDR3 loop spans 15 amino acids. CDR3 in amino acids: CATSRDSGQTTEAFF. The DNA for the CDR3 is TGTGCCACCAGCAGAGATTCCGGACAGACCACTGAAGCTTTCTTT. Complete variable domain (other parts from reference TRBV15 and TRBJ1-1): DAMVIQNPRYQVTQFGKPVTLSCSQTLNHNVMYWYQQKSSQAPKLLFHYYDKDFNNEADTPDNFQSRRPNTSFCFLDIRSPGLGDTAMYLCATSRDSGQTTEAFFGQGTRLTVV.

The chain combines TRBV7-2 with TRBJ1-2, with a weak D call TRBD1 (5 bases). Between the trimmed V and J ends, which lost 1 base and 8 bases, there was a span of 11 bases. The germline V gene has CDR1 SGHTA and CDR2 FQGNSA. The CDR3 has 13 amino acids. The chain's CDR3 is CASSLGAGNGYTF. CDR3 in DNA: TGTGCCAGCAGCTTAGGGGCAGGGAACGGCTACACCTTC. The whole variable domain, filled in from reference TRBV7-2 and TRBJ1-2, reads GAGVSQSPSNKVTEKGKDVELRCDPISGHTALYWYRQSLGQGLEFLIYFQGNSAPDKSGLPSDRFSAERTGGSVSTLTIQRTQQEDSAVYLCASSLGAGNGYTFGSGTRLTVV.

V is TRBV6-5 and J is TRBJ2-7; D is perhaps TRBD1 (6 bases). V lost 2 bases and J lost 2, with 7 bases in between. The CDR3 consists of 13 residues. Germline V lookup: CDR1 MNHEY, CDR2 SVGAGI. The CDR3 loop reads CASSYDRTYEQYF. For the CDR3, the DNA is TGTGCCAGCAGTTACGACAGGACCTACGAGCAGTACTTC.

This chain uses TRBV7-8 with TRBJ2-7; D perhaps matches TRBD2 (6 bases). Germline lookup yields CDR1 SGHVS and CDR2 FQNEAQ. V gave up 1 base and J gave up 1 base, with 14 bases separating them. The CDR3 totals 16 residues. Here the CDR3 DNA reads TGTGCCAGCAGCTTAGTTGGGGGGACTGATTCCTACGAGCAGTACTTC. Translating it yields CASSLVGGTDSYEQYF.

J is TRBJ2-5 and V is TRBV25-1; 10 bases match TRBD2. The J call may be faulty, since TRBJ2-7 better matches the DNA end. CDR3 length equals 13 residues. Germline V gene sequence: CDR1 MGHDK, CDR2 SYGVNS. CDR3 coding DNA: TGTGCCACAGGGCTAGCGGGAGTTTACGAGCAGTACTTC. It translates to CATGLAGVYEQYF.